This entry describes one T cell receptor (beta chain). This same CDR3 is encoded by further DNA sequences in the sample. This sample was taken from a study of control samples from healthy donors and cancer patients. TCRdb keeps only in-frame clones here, not all; method: immunoSEQ multiplex PCR. This table has about 190,000 clones, 90% to 95% appearing once. Material: blood. This clonotype originated in a man aged 18-30 years in good health.

The CDR3 DNA follows: TGCGCCAGCAGACCCGGACAGGGAGGGTTGGGGGAGCTGTTTTTT. Translation gives CASRPGQGGLGELFF. The rearrangement links TRBV4-1 to TRBJ2-2; D is possibly TRBD1 (8 bases). CDR1 MGHRA and CDR2 YSYEKL come from the germline V gene. The CDR3 length is 15 residues. Trimming shortened V by 6 bases and J by 8 bases, and 19 bases separated the two germline ends.